These 9 T cell receptor beta chains were sequenced from one sample in a study of T cell repertoires and HLA-DP antigens. No antigens are known for them. Using immunoSEQ multiplex PCR, the repertoire was profiled, and TCRdb retains in-frame clones only, with some absent. The sample has 65,000 to 90,000 clones, just under 80% seen once; the top ten hold about 1.6%. The sample was CD4+ T cells from PBMCs. The source of these receptors is a man in his 60s in good health and CMV-seronegative.

This clone was counted at least ten times. The chain uses TRBV19 and TRBJ1-1; 9 nucleotides match TRBD1. Germline V gene sequence: CDR1 LNHDA, CDR2 SQIVND (reference sequence). CDR3 length: 13 amino acids. Germline trimming cut 6 bases from V and 4 bases from J; bases unmatched to any gene: 3. CDR3 DNA: TGTGCCAGTAGCCCGACAGGGGGCACTGAAGCTTTCTTT. Its translation: CASSPTGGTEAFF.

V gene TRBV7-7 combines with J gene TRBJ2-1, with D perhaps TRBD2 (5 bases). The CDR3 spans 17 residues. The V end was cut by 1 base, the J end by 0 bases, with 13 bases between. Germline CDR1 SSHAT, CDR2 FNYEAQ (reference sequence). The CDR3: CASSLVGGLSSYNEQFF. DNA of the CDR3: TGTGCCAGCAGCTTAGTCGGCGGGCTCAGCTCCTACAATGAGCAGTTCTTC. Based on the CDR3 plus reference TRBV7-7 and TRBJ2-1, the full variable domain is GAGVSQSPRYKVTKRGQDVTLRCDPISSHATLYWYQQALGQGPEFLTYFNYEAQPDKSGLPSDRFSAERPEGSISTLTIQRTEQRDSAMYRCASSLVGGLSSYNEQFFGPGTRLTVL.

In its sample, this clone was seen once. Other DNA sequences of this sample code for an identical CDR3. The chain uses TRBV10-3 and TRBJ1-1; D is uncertain. V was clipped by 0 bases and J by 2 bases, with 7 bases between them. Germline assignment: CDR1 ENHRY and CDR2 SYGVKD. This CDR3 region has 14 residues. The CDR3 is CAISESRANTEAFF. DNA of the CDR3: TGTGCCATCAGTGAGTCAAGGGCTAACACTGAAGCTTTCTTT.

This chain joins TRBV18 and TRBJ2-3, with TRBD1 as a possible D gene (6 bases). The CDR3 consists of 15 residues. Germline loops: CDR1 KGHSH, CDR2 LQKENI. Between the trimmed V and J ends, which lost 2 bases and 0 bases, there was a span of 9 bases. CDR3 residues: CASSPTDRSTDTQYF. In DNA, the CDR3 is TGTGCCAGCTCACCAACGGACAGAAGCACAGATACGCAGTATTTT.

The chain links TRBV27 to TRBJ1-5; TRBD1 agrees at 9 bases. The CDR3 sequence is 19 residues long. V trimming: 6 bases; J trimming: 2 bases; junction bases outside the gene matches: 17. Germline V gene data show CDR1 as MNHEY and CDR2 as SMNVEV (reference sequence). CDR3 sequence reads: CASSLRSPGQGFRNQPQHF. In nucleotides, the CDR3 is TGTGCCAGCAGCCTGAGGTCCCCCGGACAGGGGTTCCGCAATCAGCCCCAGCATTTT.

The gene calls are TRBV5-1 and TRBJ2-5; a weak D match, TRBD2 (5 bases). This CDR3 has 13 amino acids. Germline-derived CDR1 and CDR2 are SGHRS and YFSETQ. With 7 bases removed from V and 3 bases from J, the gap between germline ends came to 13 bases. Here the CDR3 DNA reads TGCGCCAGCGACGCAAGCGGTAAAGAGACCCAGTACTTC. Its translation is CASDASGKETQYF.

The chain recombines TRBV7-9 with TRBJ1-1; D is uncertain. The CDR3 consists of 14 residues. V was pared by 3 bases and J by 0 bases, with 8 bases between. Germline V lookup: CDR1 SEHNR, CDR2 FQNEAQ (reference sequence). In DNA form, the CDR3 reads TGTGCCAGCAGCTTCGGAGGGATGAACACTGAAGCTTTCTTT. It yields the protein CASSFGGMNTEAFF.

This rearrangement joins TRBV4-1 to TRBJ1-4; 12 nucleotides match TRBD1. CDR3 length equals 17 residues. Looked up from germline, CDR1 is MGHRA and CDR2 is YSYEKL. After removal of 0 bases from V and 8 bases from J, the junction contained 7 bases not matched to a gene. The CDR3 is CASSQDKGTGGWEKLFF. Here the CDR3 DNA reads TGCGCCAGCAGCCAAGACAAAGGGACAGGGGGCTGGGAAAAACTGTTTTTT.

The sample holds a few counts of this clone. The rearrangement links TRBV7-3 to TRBJ1-1; tentative D call: TRBD1 (5 bases). V shed 3 bases and J shed 8 bases, with 10 bases lying between them. Germline V gives CDR1 SGHTA, CDR2 FQGTGA. The CDR3 sequence is 12 residues long. In DNA, the CDR3 is TGTGCCAGCAGCTTTGGGGGAGGGGAAGCTTTCTTT. Its translation: CASSFGGGEAFF. Supplemented by reference TRBV7-3 and TRBJ1-1, the full variable domain reads GAGVSQTPSNKVTEKGKYVELRCDPISGHTALYWYRQSLGQGPEFLIYFQGTGAADDSGLPNDRFFAVRPEGSVSTLKIQRTERGDSAVYLCASSFGGGEAFFGQGTRLTVV.